This T cell receptor beta chain appears in the sequencing data of a study of shared clonotypes between healthy human individuals. On this clone: Antigen: not known.

Every immunoSEQ plate was one replicate of a subset's evenly spread DNA. As handled by the study authors: ImmunoSEQ sequences covered only the junction and lacked quality scores; filtering therefore differed. Repertoires were generated with immunoSEQ multiplex PCR, while TCRdb's copy carries only in-frame clones and drops some. The V and J calls and clone size are taken from that table; D and trimming were inferred from the DNA. The data contain hundreds of thousands of clones, approximately 96% of them seen just once; the ten biggest clones take up over 0.09%. Whole-study results and caveats: Larger estimated richness was generally seen in naive subsets than in memory subsets.

It was CD45RO-negative cells, positively selected for CCR7, that made up naive CD8 cells, with terminally differentiated effector memory CD45RA+ cells excluded. V was clipped by 7 bases and J by 3 bases; unmatched bases: 8. The CDR3 has 14 residues. Germline CDR1 SGDLS, CDR2 YYNGEE. The chain couples TRBV9 to TRBJ2-3; TRBD2 matches at 7 bases. The TCR sequence derives from a woman aged 30 to 39 in good health. Material for sequencing was naive CD8+ T cells sorted from blood. The CDR3 loop reads CASGGGASTDTQYF. CDR3 bases: TGTGCCAGCGGGGGAGGGGCATCTACAGATACGCAGTATTTT. Full variable domain (missing parts from reference TRBV9 and TRBJ2-3): DSGVTQTPKHLITATGQRVTLRCSPRSGDLSVYWYQQSLDQGLQFLIQYYNGEERAKGNILERFSAQQFPDLHSELNLSSLELGDSALYFCASGGGASTDTQYFGPGTRLTVL.